A single sample is the source of the 25 T cell receptor beta chains below, sequenced in a study of T-cell memory formation after mild COVID-19 (dated by TCRdb to the early 2020s). The library was generated by 5' RACE. Sequencing was performed on an Illumina NovaSeq 6000. In-frame beta chains were kept once TCRdb had trimmed the public reads at Q25 with fastp and called clones with MiXCR. Identical CDR3 protein sequences are pooled into one entry, listed with their most common genes and DNA. This sample comprises approximately 430,000 distinct CDR3 sequences, 23% of them detected only once. The top ten clonotypes cover about an eighth of the sample. Material: PBMCs or a T cell subset sorted from them (not recorded which). The receptor set was obtained from an adult woman who had mild COVID-19 (a few samples of this study predate the infection). The sample titles of this study are shuffled in the database, so cell type and time point are left out; the donor was told from shared clones.

The CDR3 DNA follows: TGCGCCAGCAGCTTGGCCGATGAGGACATCGGAGCTTTCTTT. This sequence encodes CASSLADEDIGAFF. The chain combines TRBV5-1 with TRBJ1-1, with D perhaps matching TRBD1 (5 bases). The CDR3 length is 14 residues. Germline V gene data show CDR1 as SGHRS and CDR2 as YFSETQ. V was pared by 0 bases and J by 10 bases, with 16 bases between.

This clonotype was picked up a small number of times. The rearrangement links TRBV9 to TRBJ1-1; TRBD1 is a possible D gene (5 bases). Trimming shortened V by 0 bases and J by 2 bases, and 8 bases separated the two germline ends. Germline V gene data show CDR1 as SGDLS and CDR2 as YYNGEE. CDR3 length: 14 amino acids. The CDR3 DNA reads as TGTGCCAGCAGCGTAGTAGGGGCCAACACTGAAGCTTTCTTT. It yields the protein CASSVVGANTEAFF.

The chain combines TRBV27 with TRBJ1-6; D remains unclear. The CDR3 is 12 amino acids. In germline, CDR1 is MNHEY, CDR2 SMNVEV (reference sequence). The germline V and J ends were trimmed by 6 bases and 7 bases, with 7 bases remaining between them. CDR3 sequence (DNA): TGTGCCAGCAGGGCAAGCAATTCACCCCTCCACTTT. Translation gives CASRASNSPLHF.

This clonotype was counted a few times. The chain couples TRBV7-8 to TRBJ2-1; a weak D match, TRBD2 (6 bases). The CDR3 spans 16 residues. V lost 3 bases to trimming and J lost 8 bases, with 20 bases between them. CDR1 and CDR2 (germline): SGHVS, FQNEAQ. The CDR3 region is CASSFRAPGLSYEQFF. The CDR3 region has the DNA TGTGCCAGCAGCTTCCGCGCACCCGGACTATCCTATGAGCAGTTCTTC.

The sample holds a few counts of this clonotype. The V gene is TRBV7-9, the J gene TRBJ2-5, with TRBD2 matching 12 bases. The CDR3 has 15 amino acids. V lost 5 bases, J lost 5 bases, and 6 bases stayed unmatched. Germline lookup yields CDR1 SEHNR and CDR2 FQNEAQ (reference sequence). CDR3 coding DNA: TGTGCCAGCAGCCCTAGCGGGGGGGCACGGGAGACCCAGTACTTC. This codes for CASSPSGGARETQYF.

This clonotype came up many times. The chain joins TRBV3-1 to TRBJ2-2, with TRBD2 matching 7 bases. The length of the CDR3 is 16 residues. Germline values: CDR1 LGHDT, CDR2 YNNKEL (reference sequence). Trimming at V came to 4 bases and at J to 4 bases, leaving 9 bases not matched to a gene. DNA of the CDR3: TGTGCCAGCAGCCCCGACGGACTAGGGTCCACCGGGGAGCTGTTTTTT. This gives the protein CASSPDGLGSTGELFF.

This clonotype was picked up a small number of times. The V and J genes are TRBV6-6 and TRBJ2-5; 9 nucleotides line up with TRBD2. CDR3 length: 18 residues. Germline CDR1 and CDR2: MNHNY and SVGAGI (reference sequence). V was clipped by 0 bases and J by 1 base; unmatched bases: 9. Here the CDR3 DNA reads TGTGCCAGCAGTTACTCAGGGCTAGCGGGATGGGGCCAAGAGACCCAGTACTTC. It is translated as CASSYSGLAGWGQETQYF.

The chain employs TRBV12-3 or TRBV12-4 and TRBJ2-1, with a possible D match to TRBD2 (5 bases). Trimming stripped 5 bases from V and 9 bases from J, with 14 bases between. This CDR3 has 13 residues. CDR3 residues: CASSGIPGSEQFF. CDR3 DNA sequence: TGTGCCAGCAGTGGGATCCCGGGATCTGAGCAGTTCTTC.

This clonotype was seen a single time. The CDR3 region has the DNA TGTGCCAGCAGTTACTCGGTAGGACTAGCGGGACACTACGAGCAGTACTTC. Its translation is CASSYSVGLAGHYEQYF. The chain combines TRBV6-5 with TRBJ2-7; 12 bases fit TRBD2. The germline V gene encodes CDR1 MNHEY and CDR2 SVGAGI. CDR3 length equals 17 residues. V dropped 0 bases and J dropped 3; count of bases not matched to a gene: 6.

The V gene is TRBV25-1, the J gene TRBJ2-7, with D possibly being TRBD2 (5 bases). From germline, CDR1 is MGHDK and CDR2 SYGVNS. V dropped 4 bases and J dropped 2 bases, with 15 bases sitting between them. The CDR3 has 15 residues. The CDR3 nucleotides are TGTGCCAGCAGTGTCATGACCCCGGGGACCTACGAGCAGTACTTC. It specifies CASSVMTPGTYEQYF.

This clonotype was found a few times. V gene TRBV3-1 combines with J gene TRBJ2-7; no firm D call. Trimming took 0 bases from V and 4 from J, leaving 10 bases between them. The CDR3 is 14 amino acids. The germline V gene encodes CDR1 LGHDT and CDR2 YNNKEL (reference sequence). CDR3 sequence (DNA): TGTGCCAGCAGCCAAGATCTCGGAGCGTACGAGCAGTACTTC. Encoded protein: CASSQDLGAYEQYF.

This clonotype has just a few counts. The chain links TRBV7-9 to TRBJ2-5, with 16 nucleotides matching TRBD2. V lost 6 bases to trimming and J lost 4 bases; unmatched junction nucleotides: 8. CDR3 length: 17 residues. Germline CDR1 and CDR2: SEHNR and FQNEAQ (reference sequence). The CDR3 DNA follows: TGTGCCAGCAGGCCCACCGGGACTAGCGGGAGGGTAGAGACCCAGTACTTC. Amino acids: CASRPTGTSGRVETQYF.

The chain employs TRBV27 and TRBJ2-7; 11 bases map to TRBD2. The CDR3 length is 16 residues. Per germline, CDR1 MNHEY and CDR2 SMNVEV (reference sequence). V shed 4 bases and J 2 bases; nucleotides not matched to a gene: 7. The CDR3 region has the DNA TGTGCCAGCAGTTCCCAGACTAGCGGGACTACCTACGAGCAGTACTTC. Encoded protein: CASSSQTSGTTYEQYF.

This clonotype was observed a few times. The J gene is TRBJ2-5, the V gene TRBV7-3; 12 bases map to TRBD2. V lost 2 bases and J lost 2; bases outside the gene matches: 3. CDR3 size: 16 residues. CDR1 and CDR2 from the germline V gene are SGHTA and FQGTGA. CDR3 region: CASSLSSGGGQETQYF. CDR3 nucleotide sequence: TGTGCCAGCAGCTTATCTAGCGGGGGGGGTCAAGAGACCCAGTACTTC.

This clonotype has more than one count but fewer than ten. V and J are TRBV14 and TRBJ2-1; 7 bases map to TRBD2. This CDR3 has 14 residues. V shed 4 bases and J 10 bases; nucleotides not matched to a gene: 10. The germline V gene has CDR1 SGHDN and CDR2 FVKESK. The CDR3 coding sequence is TGTGCCAGCAGCCTGGAGGCGGGAGCACCAGAGCAGTTCTTC. It codes for CASSLEAGAPEQFF.

This rearrangement joins TRBV20-1 to TRBJ2-5, with 9 bases that match TRBD1. With 1 base clipped from V and 1 base from J, the junction kept 1 base outside the gene matches. This CDR3 has 14 amino acids. Germline-derived CDR1 and CDR2 are DFQATT and SNEGSKA (reference sequence). The CDR3 spells CSARVTGGQETQYF. The DNA of the CDR3 is TGCAGTGCTAGAGTGACAGGGGGCCAAGAGACCCAGTACTTC.

This clonotype was observed a few times. One end of the junction varies from germline; a read error may be responsible. The V call is TRBV4-1, the J call TRBJ2-5; 7 nucleotides line up with TRBD1. The germline V gene encodes CDR1 MGHRA and CDR2 YSYEKL. This CDR3 has 16 residues. DNA of the CDR3: TGCGCCAGCAGCCAAGGTGACAGGGTTGGGCAAGAGAGCCAGTACTTC. It encodes CASSQGDRVGQESQYF.

This clonotype was picked up a small number of times. The V and J genes are TRBV12-3 or TRBV12-4 and TRBJ2-5; perhaps TRBD1 as D (6 bases). The CDR3 is 14 residues long. Deletions cut 5 bases from V and 7 bases from J, with 17 bases between. CDR3 amino acids: CASSGTGSWATQYF. The CDR3 region has the DNA TGTGCCAGCAGTGGCACAGGGAGCTGGGCGACCCAGTACTTC.

The sample holds a few counts of this clonotype. The J gene is TRBJ2-3, the V gene TRBV12-3 or TRBV12-4, with 7 bases identical to TRBD1. The CDR3 contains 16 residues. V trimming: 6 bases; J trimming: 2 bases; junction bases outside the gene matches: 11. The CDR3: CASRAAGGLVTDTQYF. CDR3 coding DNA: TGTGCCAGCAGGGCCGCAGGGGGTTTGGTCACAGATACGCAGTATTTT.

This clonotype appeared a few times. The chain employs TRBV7-3 and TRBJ2-5; TRBD1 matches 8 bases. The J segment lost 3 bases and the V segment lost 2 bases, leaving 8 bases of the junction unmatched. CDR3 length: 16 amino acids. From germline, CDR1 is SGHTA and CDR2 FQGTGA. The CDR3 DNA sequence: TGTGCCAGCAGCTTATTAGGCAGGGGGCGCGAAGAGACCCAGTACTTC. Protein: CASSLLGRGREETQYF.

This clonotype was seen a few times. This chain joins TRBV20-1 and TRBJ2-7; 7 bases align to TRBD2. The CDR3 totals 12 residues. Per germline, CDR1 DFQATT and CDR2 SNEGSKA (reference sequence). Unmatched junction bases numbered 4, after V lost 7 bases and J lost 1 base. Here the CDR3 reads CSGKRESYEQYF. The CDR3 DNA follows: TGCAGTGGGAAGCGGGAATCCTACGAGCAGTACTTC.

This clonotype came up many times. The chain has TRBV27 and TRBJ1-5; D perhaps matches TRBD1 (5 bases). V lost 1 base to trimming and J lost 3 bases, with 16 bases between them. The CDR3 extends over 17 amino acids. The germline CDR1 and CDR2 sequences are MNHEY and SMNVEV (reference sequence). The CDR3 DNA reads as TGTGCCAGCAGTTTATGGTCTGGCCGGGGGACCAATCAGCCCCAGCATTTT. Its translation: CASSLWSGRGTNQPQHF.

As for this clonotype: One junction end disagrees with the germline gene, perhaps due to a read error. The V call is TRBV5-6, the J call TRBJ2-1; 9 nucleotides agree with TRBD2. The CDR3 sequence is 16 residues long. Germline assignment: CDR1 SGHDT and CDR2 YYEEEE. The CDR3 reads CASMGVGTSLPNEQFF. The DNA of the CDR3 is TGTGCAAGCATGGGGGTCGGGACTAGCTTACCCAATGAGCAGTTCTTC.

This clonotype has just a few counts. CDR3 DNA sequence: TGTGCCAGCAGTCTGGGACAGGGGGCGACCTATGGCTACACCTTC. Its translation is CASSLGQGATYGYTF. The chain is built from TRBV7-9 and TRBJ1-2, with TRBD1 identical over 12 bases. V dropped 6 bases and J dropped 4; count of bases not matched to a gene: 6. CDR3 length equals 15 residues. From germline, CDR1 is SEHNR and CDR2 FQNEAQ (reference sequence). Together with reference TRBV7-9 and TRBJ1-2, the CDR3 gives the full variable domain: DTGVSQNPRHKITKRGQNVTFRCDPISEHNRLYWYRQTLGQGPEFLTYFQNEAQLEKSRLLSDRFSAERPKGSFSTLEIQRTEQGDSAMYLCASSLGQGATYGYTFGSGTRLTVV.

This clonotype was counted only a few times. V and J are TRBV11-1 and TRBJ2-7, with TRBD2 matching over 7 bases. The CDR3 runs to 14 residues. CDR1 and CDR2 (germline): SGHAT, FQDESV (reference sequence). Unmatched junction bases numbered 4, after V lost 1 base and J lost 4 bases. CDR3 coding DNA: TGTGCCAGCAGCTTAGTTGCTAGCGGTTACGAGCAGTACTTC. This translates into CASSLVASGYEQYF.